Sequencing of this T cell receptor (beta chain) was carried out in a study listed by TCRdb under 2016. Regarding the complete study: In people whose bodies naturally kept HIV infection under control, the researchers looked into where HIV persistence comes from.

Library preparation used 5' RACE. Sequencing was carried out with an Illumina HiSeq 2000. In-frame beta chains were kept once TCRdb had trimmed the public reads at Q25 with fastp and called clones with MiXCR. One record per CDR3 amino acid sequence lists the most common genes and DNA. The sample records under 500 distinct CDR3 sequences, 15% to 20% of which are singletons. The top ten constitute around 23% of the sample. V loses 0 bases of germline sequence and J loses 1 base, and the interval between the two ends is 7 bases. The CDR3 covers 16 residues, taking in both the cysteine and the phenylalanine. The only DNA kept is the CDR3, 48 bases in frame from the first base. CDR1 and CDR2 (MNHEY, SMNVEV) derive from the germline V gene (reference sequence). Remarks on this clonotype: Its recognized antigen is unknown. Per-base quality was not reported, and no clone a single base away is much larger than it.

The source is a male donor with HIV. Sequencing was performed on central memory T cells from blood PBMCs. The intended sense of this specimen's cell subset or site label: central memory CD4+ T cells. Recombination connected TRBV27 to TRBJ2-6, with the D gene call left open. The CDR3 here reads CASSLSYRSGANVLTF. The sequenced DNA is TGTGCCAGCAGTTTATCCTATAGGTCTGGGGCCAACGTCCTGACTTTC. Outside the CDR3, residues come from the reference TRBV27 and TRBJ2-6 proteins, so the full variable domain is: EAQVTQNPRYLITVTGKKLTVTCSQNMNHEYMSWYRQDPGLGLRQIYYSMNVEVTDKGDVPEGYKVSRKEKRNFPLILESPSPNQTSLYFCASSLSYRSGANVLTFGAGSRLTVL.